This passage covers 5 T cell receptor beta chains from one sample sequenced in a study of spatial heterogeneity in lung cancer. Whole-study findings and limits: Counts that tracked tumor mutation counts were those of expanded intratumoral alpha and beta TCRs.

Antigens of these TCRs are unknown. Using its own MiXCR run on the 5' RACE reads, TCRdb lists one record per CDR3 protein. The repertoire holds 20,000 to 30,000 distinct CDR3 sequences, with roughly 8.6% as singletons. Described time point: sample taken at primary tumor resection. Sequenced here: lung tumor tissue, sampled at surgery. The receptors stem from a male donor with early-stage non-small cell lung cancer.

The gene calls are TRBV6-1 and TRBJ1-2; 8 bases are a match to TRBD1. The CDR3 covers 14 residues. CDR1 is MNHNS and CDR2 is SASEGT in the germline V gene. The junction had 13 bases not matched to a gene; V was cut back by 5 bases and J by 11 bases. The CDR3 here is CASSHSRDRSRYTF. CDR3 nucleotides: TGTGCCAGCAGTCATTCCCGGGACAGGTCCCGGTACACCTTC.

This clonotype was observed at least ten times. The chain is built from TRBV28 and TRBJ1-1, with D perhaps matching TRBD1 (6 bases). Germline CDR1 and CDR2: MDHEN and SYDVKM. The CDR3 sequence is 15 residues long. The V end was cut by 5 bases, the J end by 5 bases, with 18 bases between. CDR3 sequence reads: CASSPLFRGLTEAFF. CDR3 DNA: TGTGCCAGCAGTCCCCTCTTCCGGGGGCTTACTGAAGCTTTCTTT.

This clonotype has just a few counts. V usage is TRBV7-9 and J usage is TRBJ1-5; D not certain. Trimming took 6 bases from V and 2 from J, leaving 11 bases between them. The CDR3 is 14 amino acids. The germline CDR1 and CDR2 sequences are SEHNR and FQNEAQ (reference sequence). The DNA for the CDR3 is TGTGCCAGCAGTCGTCCAGAAGGCAATCAGCCCCAGCATTTT. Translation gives CASSRPEGNQPQHF.

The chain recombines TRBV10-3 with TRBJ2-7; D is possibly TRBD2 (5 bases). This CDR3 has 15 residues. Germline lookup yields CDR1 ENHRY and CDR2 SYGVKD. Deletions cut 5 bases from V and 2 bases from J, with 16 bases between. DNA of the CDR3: TGTGCCATCAGTTTGACTACTGTTCATCCCTACGAGCAGTACTTC. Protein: CAISLTTVHPYEQYF.

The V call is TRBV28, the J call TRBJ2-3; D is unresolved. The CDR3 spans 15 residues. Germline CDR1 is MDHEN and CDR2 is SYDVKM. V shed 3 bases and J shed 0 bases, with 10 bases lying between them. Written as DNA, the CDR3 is TGTGCCAGCAGTTTCTGGGGAATAAGCACAGATACGCAGTATTTT. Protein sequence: CASSFWGISTDTQYF.